The next 9 T cell receptor beta chains were all read from a single sample in a study of T cell responses to AZD1222 COVID-19 vaccine (dated by TCRdb to 2020 to 2022). Libraries were constructed by the immunoSEQ multiplex PCR assay. This is the immuneACCESS table as TCRdb keeps it, with only in-frame sequences that have V and J called. A part of the clones is gone; compared with another copy, unresolved V genes explain less than half, and the rest is unexplained. Within this sample are about 97,000 clones, with around 89% of them counted one time only. The top ten constitute over 6.5% of the sample. The time point label, as the study defines it: baseline before first vaccination. The material was peripheral blood, obtained on day 0 of AZD1222 vaccination. The receptors were gathered from an adult in good health.

The chain uses TRBV7-3 and TRBJ1-1; D not certain. The V gene's germline CDR1 is SGHTA and CDR2 FQGTGA. This CDR3 comprises 15 residues. Trimming removed 1 base from V and 7 bases from J, with 16 bases in between. CDR3 DNA sequence: TGTGCCAGCAGCTTAAATCGTCAGCCTACTCTTGAAGCTTTCTTT. It yields the protein CASSLNRQPTLEAFF.

The chain combines TRBV5-4 with TRBJ2-1; no clear D gene. V shed 2 bases and J shed 7 bases, with 7 bases lying between them. The germline V gene encodes CDR1 SGHNT and CDR2 YYREEE (reference sequence). The CDR3 consists of 12 residues. The CDR3 sequence: CASSFVGNEQFF. DNA for the CDR3: TGTGCCAGCAGCTTTGTCGGGAATGAGCAGTTCTTC.

The V gene is TRBV19, the J gene TRBJ1-5; 9 bases align to TRBD1. The CDR3 loop spans 15 amino acids. V shed 4 bases, J shed 6 bases, and the junction held 7 bases outside the gene matches. Germline V gene lookup returns CDR1 LNHDA and CDR2 SQIVND (reference sequence). The CDR3 is CASSTDGQGSQPQHF. The DNA of the CDR3 is TGTGCCAGTAGTACCGACGGACAGGGGAGTCAGCCCCAGCATTTT.

The genes are TRBV19 and TRBJ1-5; D is ambiguous. Germline V gene lookup returns CDR1 LNHDA and CDR2 SQIVND (reference sequence). Trimming shortened V by 8 bases and J by 1 base, and 15 bases separated the two germline ends. This CDR3 has 15 amino acids. The CDR3 DNA reads as TGTGCCAGTGGCCGAGCAGGCGGCAGCAATCAGCCCCAGCATTTT. Translation: CASGRAGGSNQPQHF. Full variable domain (missing parts from reference TRBV19 and TRBJ1-5): DGGITQSPKYLFRKEGQNVTLSCEQNLNHDAMYWYRQDPGQGLRLIYYSQIVNDFQKGDIAEGYSVSREKKESFPLTVTSAQKNPTAFYLCASGRAGGSNQPQHFGDGTRLSIL.

The J gene is TRBJ2-1, the V gene TRBV3-1 (or the pseudogene TRBV3-2); 7 bases are shared with TRBD1. From germline, CDR1 is LGHDT and CDR2 YNNKEL (reference sequence). The CDR3 has 16 residues. V was clipped by 1 base and J by 6 bases; unmatched bases: 9. CDR3: CASSQAWDSLSNEQFF. The CDR3 region has the DNA TGTGCCAGCAGCCAAGCGTGGGACAGTCTGTCCAATGAGCAGTTCTTC.

The chain is built from TRBV7-9 and TRBJ2-1; 14 bases match TRBD2. The V gene end was trimmed by 3 bases and the J gene end by 7 bases; junction bases not matched to a gene: 5. Germline CDR1 is SEHNR and CDR2 is FQNEAQ (reference sequence). The CDR3 has 16 amino acids. This CDR3 is CASSLSRLAGGNEQFF. The CDR3 coding sequence is TGTGCCAGCAGCTTGTCCAGACTAGCGGGAGGGAATGAGCAGTTCTTC.

This clone occurred once. V is TRBV5-8 and J is TRBJ1-5; possibly TRBD1 for D (6 bases). Trimming left V 0 bases short and J 4 bases short, with 14 bases between. CDR1 and CDR2 (germline): SGHTS, YDEGEE. This CDR3 is 16 amino acids long. The CDR3 nucleotides read TGTGCCAGCAGCTTGGGCAGGGGTCGAGGGAATCAGCCCCAGCATTTT. Protein sequence: CASSLGRGRGNQPQHF. The complete variable domain, with remaining parts taken from reference TRBV5-8 and TRBJ1-5, reads EAGVTQSPTHLIKTRGQQATLRCSPISGHTSVYWYQQALGLGLQFLLWYDEGEERNRGNFPPRFSGRQFPNYSSELNVNALELEDSALYLCASSLGRGRGNQPQHFGDGTRLSIL.

This rearrangement joins TRBV10-1 to TRBJ1-6; D uncertain. CDR1 WNHNN and CDR2 SYGVQD come from the germline V gene (reference sequence). The CDR3 extends over 16 amino acids. The V end lost 3 bases, the J end lost 0 bases, and 9 bases lay between the germline ends. In DNA form, the CDR3 reads TGCGCCAGCAGTGATATGATGAGCTCCTATAATTCACCCCTCCACTTT. Translated: CASSDMMSSYNSPLHF.

The genes are TRBV7-3 and TRBJ2-2; D possibly corresponds to TRBD2 (6 bases). Germline V lookup: CDR1 SGHTA, CDR2 FQGTGA. The CDR3 length is 15 residues. V dropped 5 bases and J dropped 3 bases, with 13 bases sitting between them. CDR3 DNA sequence: TGTGCCAGCAGCCCCTCCGGGGGAGACACCGGGGAGCTGTTTTTT. Translating it yields CASSPSGGDTGELFF.